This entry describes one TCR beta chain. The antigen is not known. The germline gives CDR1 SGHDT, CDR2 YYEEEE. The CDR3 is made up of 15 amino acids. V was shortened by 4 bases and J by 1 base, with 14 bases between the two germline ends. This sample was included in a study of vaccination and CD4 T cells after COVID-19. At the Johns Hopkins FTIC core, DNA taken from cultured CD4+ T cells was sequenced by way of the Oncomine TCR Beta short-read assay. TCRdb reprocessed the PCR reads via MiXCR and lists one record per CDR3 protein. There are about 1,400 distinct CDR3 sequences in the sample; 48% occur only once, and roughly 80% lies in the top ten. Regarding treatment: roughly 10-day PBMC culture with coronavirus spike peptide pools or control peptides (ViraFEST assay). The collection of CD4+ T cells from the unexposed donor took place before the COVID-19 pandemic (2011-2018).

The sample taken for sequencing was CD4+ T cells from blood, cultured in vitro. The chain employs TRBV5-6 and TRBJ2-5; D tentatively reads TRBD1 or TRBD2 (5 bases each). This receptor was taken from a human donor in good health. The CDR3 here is CASSPVPGPQETQYF. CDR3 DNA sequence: TGTGCCAGCAGCCCGGTACCGGGGCCCCAAGAGACCCAGTACTTC.